The T cell receptor beta chain described here comes from a study of regulatory T cells in long-lasting Graves disease. Findings and limits, study-wide: The study found TRBV28, TRBJ1-2 and TRBJ2-5 favored in persistent disease. The TCR repertoire of persistent Graves' patients was less diverse than that of newly diagnosed ones.

The CDR3 totals 13 residues. CDR1 is LGHDT, CDR2 YNNKEL, per germline (reference sequence). V lost 0 bases and J 2 bases, leaving 3 bases between the germline ends. This sample's time point: newly diagnosed GD, antithyroid drugs for less than 3 months. There was RNA extracted from PBMCs, and the TCR library was made from it. iRepertoire HTBI primers and Arm-PCR of CDR3 regions built TCR beta libraries. TCRdb recomputed calls from the multiplex PCR reads with MiXCR, one row per CDR3 protein. The table includes 500,000 to 700,000 distinct CDR3 sequences, less than 20% detected once. Turning to this clonotype: Its specificity is unknown.

These data also formed part of another study, on T cells in Graves' hyperthyroidism and ophthalmopathy. As that report states: During a first-round RT-PCR of the TCR CDR3, the HTBI primer set was used. Most thyroid-expanded clonotypes above 0.001 were also found in blood.

V gene TRBV3-1 combines with J gene TRBJ2-3; D is unclear. This specimen consisted of peripheral blood mononuclear cells (PBMCs), obtained at new diagnosis, from a patient treated with antithyroid drugs. This clonotype was sampled from a woman aged 25 to 39 with Graves disease. The CDR3 nucleotides are TGTGCCAGCAGCCAAGAATACACAGATACGCAGTATTTT. It specifies CASSQEYTDTQYF.